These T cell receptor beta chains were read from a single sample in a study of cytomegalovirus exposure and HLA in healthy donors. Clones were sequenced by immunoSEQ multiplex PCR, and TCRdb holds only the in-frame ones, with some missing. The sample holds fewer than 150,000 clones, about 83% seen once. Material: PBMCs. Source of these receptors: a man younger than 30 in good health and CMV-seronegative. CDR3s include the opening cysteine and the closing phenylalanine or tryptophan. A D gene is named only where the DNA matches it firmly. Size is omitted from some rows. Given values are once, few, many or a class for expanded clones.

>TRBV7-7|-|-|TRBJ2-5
CASSLVGRPQETQYF
TGTGCTAGCAGCTTAGTTGGCAGGCCCCAAGAGACCCAGTACTTC
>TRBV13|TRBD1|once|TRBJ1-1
CASSSRDRGTEAFF
TGTGCCAGCAGCTCCCGGGACAGGGGCACTGAAGCTTTCTTT
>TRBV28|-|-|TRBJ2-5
CASSGKLRREYTQETQYF
TGTGCCAGCAGCGGAAAACTTAGGAGGGAGTACACACAAGAGACCCAGTACTTC
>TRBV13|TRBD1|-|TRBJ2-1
CASTQQGVYNEQFF
TGTGCCAGCACCCAACAGGGGGTTTACAATGAGCAGTTCTTC
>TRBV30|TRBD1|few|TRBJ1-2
CAWSSAGTGGRSYTF
TGTGCCTGGAGTAGCGCTGGGACAGGGGGCAGGAGCTACACCTTC
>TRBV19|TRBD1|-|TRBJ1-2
CASSIRGAANYGYTF
TGTGCCAGTAGTATCAGGGGGGCAGCTAACTATGGCTACACCTTC
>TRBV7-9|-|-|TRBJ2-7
CASGELPYEQYF
TGTGCCAGCGGGGAGTTGCCCTACGAGCAGTACTTC
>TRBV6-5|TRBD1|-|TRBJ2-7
CASSDRDGSYEQYF
TGTGCCAGCAGTGACAGGGATGGGTCCTACGAGCAGTACTTC
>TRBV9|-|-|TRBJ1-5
CASSVGGSNQPQHF
TGTGCCAGCAGCGTAGGCGGTAGCAATCAGCCCCAGCATTTT
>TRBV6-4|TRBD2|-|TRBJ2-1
CASSGASGTENEQFF
TGTGCCAGCAGTGGGGCTAGCGGGACAGAGAATGAGCAGTTCTTC
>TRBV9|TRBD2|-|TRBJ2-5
CASSVGEGRETQYF
TGTGCCAGCAGCGTAGGGGAGGGCCGAGAGACCCAGTACTTC
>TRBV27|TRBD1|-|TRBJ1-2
CASRTQGYPYGYTF
TGTGCCAGCAGGACACAGGGGTACCCCTATGGCTACACCTTC
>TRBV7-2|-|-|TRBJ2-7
CASSQTSGSWYEQYF
TGTGCCAGCAGCCAAACGTCCGGGAGTTGGTACGAGCAGTACTTC
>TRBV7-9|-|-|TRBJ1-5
CASSLGPSGNQPQHF
TGTGCCAGCAGCTTAGGTCCGTCCGGCAATCAGCCCCAGCATTTT
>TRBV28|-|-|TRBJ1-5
CASSFPRVQPQHF
TGTGCCAGCAGTTTCCCCAGGGTACAGCCCCAGCATTTT
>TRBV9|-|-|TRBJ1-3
CASSVEGRAGDTIYF
TGTGCCAGCAGCGTAGAGGGCAGGGCCGGCGACACCATATATTTT
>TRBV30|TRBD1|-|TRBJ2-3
CAWIGQGQKDTQYF
TGTGCCTGGATCGGACAGGGGCAAAAAGATACGCAGTATTTT
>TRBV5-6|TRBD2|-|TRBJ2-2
CASSSLAVHTGELFF
TGTGCCAGCAGCTCACTAGCGGTCCACACCGGGGAGCTGTTTTTT
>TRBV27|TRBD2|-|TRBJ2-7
CASSSTSGRYEQYF
TGTGCCAGCAGCTCAACTAGCGGGCGGTACGAGCAGTACTTC
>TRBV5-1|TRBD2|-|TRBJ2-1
CASSLHRGVAGAPFNEQFF
TGCGCCAGCAGCTTGCACCGGGGGGTAGCGGGAGCTCCCTTTAATGAGCAGTTCTTC
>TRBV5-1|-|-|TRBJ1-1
CASGLSMNTEAFF
TGCGCCAGCGGACTTTCTATGAACACTGAAGCTTTCTTT
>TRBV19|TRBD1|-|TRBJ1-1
CASSWGPGGAFF
TGTGCCAGTTCTTGGGGGCCAGGGGGAGCTTTCTTT
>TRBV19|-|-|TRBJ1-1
CASSIDPGNMNTEAFF
TGTGCCAGTAGTATTGACCCAGGCAACATGAACACTGAAGCTTTCTTT
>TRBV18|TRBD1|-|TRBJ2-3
CASSSGTGRSGTDTQYF
TGTGCCAGCTCATCGGGGACAGGCCGATCGGGCACAGATACGCAGTATTTT
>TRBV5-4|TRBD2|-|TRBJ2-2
CASSFASGRAVAGELFF
TGTGCCAGCAGCTTCGCTAGCGGGAGGGCCGTCGCCGGGGAGCTGTTTTTT
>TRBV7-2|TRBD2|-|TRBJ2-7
CASSGSGGAYEQYF
TGTGCCAGCAGCGGTAGCGGGGGGGCCTACGAGCAGTACTTC
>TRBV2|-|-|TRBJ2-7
CASGDYEQYF
TGTGCCAGCGGAGATTACGAGCAGTACTTC
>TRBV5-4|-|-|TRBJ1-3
CASSPGRGRSGNTIYF
TGTGCCAGCAGCCCTGGAAGGGGAAGGTCTGGAAACACCATATATTTT
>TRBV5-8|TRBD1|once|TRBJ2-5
CASSMGTWGQQAETQYF
TGTGCCAGCAGCATGGGGACGTGGGGACAGCAAGCGGAGACCCAGTACTTC
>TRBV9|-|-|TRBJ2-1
CASSAGGTYNEQFF
TGTGCCAGCAGCGCCGGGGGAACCTACAATGAGCAGTTCTTC
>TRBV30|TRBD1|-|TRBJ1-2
CAWTNRGLEGYTF
TGTGCCTGGACAAACAGGGGGCTTGAAGGCTACACCTTC
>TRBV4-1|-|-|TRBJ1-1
CASSQAGLFEAFF
TGCGCCAGCAGCCAAGCCGGACTCTTTGAAGCTTTCTTT
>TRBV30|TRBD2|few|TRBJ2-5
CAWRPTKLAGGWGETQYF
TGTGCCTGGAGGCCGACTAAACTAGCGGGAGGATGGGGAGAGACCCAGTACTTC
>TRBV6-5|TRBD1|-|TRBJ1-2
CASTDRDPHGYTF
TGTGCCAGCACCGACAGGGATCCCCATGGCTACACCTTC
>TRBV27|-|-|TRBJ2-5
CASSSSSKKTQYF
TGTGCCAGCAGTTCAAGCTCCAAGAAGACCCAGTACTTC
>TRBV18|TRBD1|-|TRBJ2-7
CASSPPTRDRGHYEQYF
TGTGCCAGCTCACCACCAACTCGGGACAGGGGACACTACGAGCAGTACTTC